This T cell receptor beta chain was captured in a study of cytomegalovirus exposure and HLA in healthy donors. 13 Jbeta primers and 60 Vbeta primers were used for the PCR. Sequenced by immunoSEQ multiplex PCR; TCRdb stores in-frame clones only, minus some. Its table lists about 160,000 clones. The ends lost 3 bases at V and 4 bases at J; junction bases unmatched: 7. The CDR3 length is 15 residues. CDR1 is MNHEY and CDR2 is SVGAGI in the germline V gene. The source material was PBMCs. This sequence was found in a woman in her sixties in good health and CMV-seronegative. The chain combines TRBV6-5 with TRBJ1-2; 8 bases line up with TRBD1. The CDR3 coding sequence is TGTGCCAGCAGTTATTACCGGGACAGGCCCTATGGCTACACCTTC. This translates into CASSYYRDRPYGYTF.